This record covers a single T cell receptor (beta chain). Some clones are missing from TCRdb's copy, which holds only in-frame ones; the method was immunoSEQ multiplex PCR. This table holds a few hundred thousand clones, roughly 90% found once. The data belong to a study of blood T cell repertoires in COVID-19. Study information: The study drew acute and convalescent COVID-19 samples from the United States, Italy and Spain.

Specimen: peripheral blood. The sequence came from a man aged 18 to 29 who had recovered from COVID-19.

As DNA, the CDR3 is TGTGCCTGGAGTCCCGGGACAGGGAAGGGCGTTGAAGCTTTCTTT. It encodes CAWSPGTGKGVEAFF. The rearrangement uses TRBV30 and TRBJ1-1; 9 nucleotides agree with TRBD1. V lost 2 bases and J lost 7; bases outside the gene matches: 11. The CDR3 is 15 amino acids. Germline V gene data show CDR1 as GTSNPN and CDR2 as SVGIG (reference sequence).